The T cell receptor (beta chain) described here comes from a study of shared clonotypes between healthy human individuals. Study-wide results and caveats: Generally, naive subsets (rather than memory subsets) showed larger estimated richness. Sorted-subset samples were not fully sequenced, rarefaction indicated.

This table comes from immunoSEQ multiplex PCR, and its TCRdb copy is limited to in-frame clones, with some not included. Among about 980,000 clones listed, approximately 80% were seen once. CDR3 length: 13 residues. Germline V gene sequence: CDR1 KGHSH, CDR2 LQKENI. Trimming pared 3 bases from V and 4 bases from J, leaving 9 bases between. Comments on this clone: Its antigen is still unknown.

This chain links TRBV18 with TRBJ2-5, with D tentatively TRBD2 (5 bases). The clonotype originates from a man younger than 35 in good health. The sequenced sample consisted of memory CD4+ T cells sorted from blood. Subset denoted: CD45RA-negative fraction. CDR3 sequence (DNA): TGTGCCAGCTCACCGACTATGGCAGAGACCCAGTACTTC. It translates to CASSPTMAETQYF.